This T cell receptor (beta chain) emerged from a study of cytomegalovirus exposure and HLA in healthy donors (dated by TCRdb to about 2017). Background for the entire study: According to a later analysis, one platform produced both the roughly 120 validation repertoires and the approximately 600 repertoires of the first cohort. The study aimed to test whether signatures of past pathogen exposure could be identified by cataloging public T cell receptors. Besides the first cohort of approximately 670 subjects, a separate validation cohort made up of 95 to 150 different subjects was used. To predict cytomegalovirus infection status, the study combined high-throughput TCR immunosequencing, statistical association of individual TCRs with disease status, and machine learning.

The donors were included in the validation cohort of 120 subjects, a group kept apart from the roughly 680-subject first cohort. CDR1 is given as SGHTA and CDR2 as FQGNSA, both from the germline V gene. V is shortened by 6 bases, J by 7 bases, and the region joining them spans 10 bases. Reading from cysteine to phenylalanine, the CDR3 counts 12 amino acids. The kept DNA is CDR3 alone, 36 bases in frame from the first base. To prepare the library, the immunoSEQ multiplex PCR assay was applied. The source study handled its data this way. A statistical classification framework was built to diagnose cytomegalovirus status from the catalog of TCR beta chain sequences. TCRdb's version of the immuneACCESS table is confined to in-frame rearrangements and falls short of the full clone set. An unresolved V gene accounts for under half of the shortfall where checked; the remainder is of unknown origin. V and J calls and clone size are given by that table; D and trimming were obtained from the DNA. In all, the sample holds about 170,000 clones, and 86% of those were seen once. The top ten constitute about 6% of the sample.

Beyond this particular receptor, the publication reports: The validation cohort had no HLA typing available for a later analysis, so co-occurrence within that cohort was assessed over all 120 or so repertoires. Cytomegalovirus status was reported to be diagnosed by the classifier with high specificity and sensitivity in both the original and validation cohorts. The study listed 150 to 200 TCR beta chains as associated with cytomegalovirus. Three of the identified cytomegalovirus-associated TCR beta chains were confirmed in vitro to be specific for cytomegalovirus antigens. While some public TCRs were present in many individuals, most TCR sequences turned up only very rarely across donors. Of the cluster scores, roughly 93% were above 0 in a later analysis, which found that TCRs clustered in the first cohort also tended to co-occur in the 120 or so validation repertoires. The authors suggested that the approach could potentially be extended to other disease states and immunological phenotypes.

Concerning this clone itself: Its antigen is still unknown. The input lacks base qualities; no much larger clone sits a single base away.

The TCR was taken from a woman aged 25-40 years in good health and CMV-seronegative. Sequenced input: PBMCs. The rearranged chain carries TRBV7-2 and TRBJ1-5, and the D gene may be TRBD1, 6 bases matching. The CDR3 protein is CASSNRVQPQHF. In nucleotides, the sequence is TGTGCCAGCAGTAACAGGGTCCAGCCCCAGCATTTT.